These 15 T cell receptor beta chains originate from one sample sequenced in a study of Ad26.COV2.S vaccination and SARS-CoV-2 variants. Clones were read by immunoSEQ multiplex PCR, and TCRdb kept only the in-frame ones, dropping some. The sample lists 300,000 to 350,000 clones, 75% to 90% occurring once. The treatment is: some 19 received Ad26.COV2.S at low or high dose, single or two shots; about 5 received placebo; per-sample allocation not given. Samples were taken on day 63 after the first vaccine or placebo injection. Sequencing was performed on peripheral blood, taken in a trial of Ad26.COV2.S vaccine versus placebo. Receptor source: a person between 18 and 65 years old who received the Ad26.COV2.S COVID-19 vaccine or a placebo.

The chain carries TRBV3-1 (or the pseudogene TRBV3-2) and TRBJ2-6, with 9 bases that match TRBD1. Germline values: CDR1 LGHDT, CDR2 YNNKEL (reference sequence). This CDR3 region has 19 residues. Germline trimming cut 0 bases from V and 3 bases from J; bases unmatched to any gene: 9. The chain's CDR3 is CASSQDMGQGCIGANVLTF. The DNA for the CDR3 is TGTGCCAGCAGCCAAGATATGGGACAGGGATGTATTGGGGCCAACGTCCTGACTTTC.

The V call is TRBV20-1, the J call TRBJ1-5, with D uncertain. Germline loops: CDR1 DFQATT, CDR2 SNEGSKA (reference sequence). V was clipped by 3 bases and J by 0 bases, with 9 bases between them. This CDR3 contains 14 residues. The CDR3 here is CSASRQHSNQPQHF. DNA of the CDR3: TGCAGTGCTAGTAGGCAACATAGCAATCAGCCCCAGCATTTT.

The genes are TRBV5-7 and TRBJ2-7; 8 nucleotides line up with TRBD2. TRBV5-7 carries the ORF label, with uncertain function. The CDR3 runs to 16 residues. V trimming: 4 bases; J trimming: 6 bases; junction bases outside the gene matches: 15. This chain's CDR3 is CASSRRRGAHLVEQYF. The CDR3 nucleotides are TGTGCCAGCAGCCGACGGCGGGGGGCGCACTTAGTCGAGCAGTACTTC.

CDR3 protein: CASSPPGTSGAYEQFF. CDR3 in DNA: TGTGCCAGCAGCCCCCCCGGGACTAGCGGGGCATATGAGCAGTTCTTC. This chain uses TRBV3-1 (or the pseudogene TRBV3-2) with TRBJ2-1; 13 bases are a match to TRBD2. Germline V gene data show CDR1 as LGHDT and CDR2 as YNNKEL (reference sequence). This CDR3 is 16 amino acids long. V trimming: 4 bases; J trimming: 8 bases; junction bases outside the gene matches: 8.

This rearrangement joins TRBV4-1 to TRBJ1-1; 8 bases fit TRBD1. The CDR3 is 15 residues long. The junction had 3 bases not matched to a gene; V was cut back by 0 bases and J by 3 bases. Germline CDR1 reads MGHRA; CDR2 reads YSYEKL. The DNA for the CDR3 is TGCGCCAGCAGCCAAGACTCGGGACAGGACACTGAAGCTTTCTTT. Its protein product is CASSQDSGQDTEAFF.

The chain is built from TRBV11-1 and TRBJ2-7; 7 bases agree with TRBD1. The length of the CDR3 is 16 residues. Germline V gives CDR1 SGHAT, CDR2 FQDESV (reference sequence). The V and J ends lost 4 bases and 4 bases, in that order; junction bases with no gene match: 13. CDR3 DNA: TGTGCCAGCAGCTCAGGCCGGGACAGACGGCGGTACGAGCAGTACTTC. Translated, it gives CASSSGRDRRRYEQYF.

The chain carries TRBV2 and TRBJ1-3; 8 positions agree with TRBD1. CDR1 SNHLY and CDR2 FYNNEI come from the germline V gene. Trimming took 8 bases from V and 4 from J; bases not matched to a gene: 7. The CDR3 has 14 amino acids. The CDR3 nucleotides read TGTGCCAGCTCGCCAGGGGGCTTCGGAAACACCATATATTTT. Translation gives CASSPGGFGNTIYF.

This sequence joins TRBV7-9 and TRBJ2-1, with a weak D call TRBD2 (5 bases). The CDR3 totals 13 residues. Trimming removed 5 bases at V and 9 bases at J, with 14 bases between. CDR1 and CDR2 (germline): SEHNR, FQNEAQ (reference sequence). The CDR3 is CASSLEAVGEQFF. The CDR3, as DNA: TGTGCCAGCAGCCTAGAAGCGGTCGGTGAGCAGTTCTTC.

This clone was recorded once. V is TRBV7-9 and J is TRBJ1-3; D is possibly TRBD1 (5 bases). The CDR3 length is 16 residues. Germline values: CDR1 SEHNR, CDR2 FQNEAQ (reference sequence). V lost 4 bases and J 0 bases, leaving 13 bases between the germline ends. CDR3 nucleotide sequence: TGTGCCAGCAGCTACCCCGGGGGGGACTCTGGAAACACCATATATTTT. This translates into CASSYPGGDSGNTIYF. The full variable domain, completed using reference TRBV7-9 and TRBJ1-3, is DTGVSQNPRHKITKRGQNVTFRCDPISEHNRLYWYRQTLGQGPEFLTYFQNEAQLEKSRLLSDRFSAERPKGSFSTLEIQRTEQGDSAMYLCASSYPGGDSGNTIYFGEGSWLTVV.

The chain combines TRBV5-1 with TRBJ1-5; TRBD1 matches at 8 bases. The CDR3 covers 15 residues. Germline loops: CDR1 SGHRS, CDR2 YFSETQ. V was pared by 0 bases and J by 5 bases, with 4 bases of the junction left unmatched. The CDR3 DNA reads TGCGCCAGCAGCTTGGGAGGACAGGGAGATCAGCCCCAGCATTTT. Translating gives CASSLGGQGDQPQHF.

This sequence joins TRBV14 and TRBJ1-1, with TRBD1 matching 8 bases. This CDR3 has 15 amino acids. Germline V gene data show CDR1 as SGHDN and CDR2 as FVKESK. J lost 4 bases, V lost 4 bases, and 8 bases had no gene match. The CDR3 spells CASSLGQGWSTEAFF. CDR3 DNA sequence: TGTGCCAGCAGCCTCGGACAGGGCTGGAGCACTGAAGCTTTCTTT.

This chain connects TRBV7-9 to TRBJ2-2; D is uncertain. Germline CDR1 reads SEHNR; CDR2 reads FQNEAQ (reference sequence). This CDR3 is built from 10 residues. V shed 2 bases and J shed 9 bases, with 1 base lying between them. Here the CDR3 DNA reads TGTGCCAGCAGCTTAAGGGAGCTGTTTTTT. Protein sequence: CASSLRELFF. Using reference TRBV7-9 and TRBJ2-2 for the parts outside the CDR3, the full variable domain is DTGVSQNPRHKITKRGQNVTFRCDPISEHNRLYWYRQTLGQGPEFLTYFQNEAQLEKSRLLSDRFSAERPKGSFSTLEIQRTEQGDSAMYLCASSLRELFFGEGSRLTVL.

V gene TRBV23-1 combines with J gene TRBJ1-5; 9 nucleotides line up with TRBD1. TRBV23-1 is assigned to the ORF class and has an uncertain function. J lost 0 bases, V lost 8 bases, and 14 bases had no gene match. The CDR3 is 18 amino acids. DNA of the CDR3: TGCGCCAGCCTCGCCGGGACAGGGTTTGTGTGTAGCAATCAGCCCCAGCATTTT. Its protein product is CASLAGTGFVCSNQPQHF.

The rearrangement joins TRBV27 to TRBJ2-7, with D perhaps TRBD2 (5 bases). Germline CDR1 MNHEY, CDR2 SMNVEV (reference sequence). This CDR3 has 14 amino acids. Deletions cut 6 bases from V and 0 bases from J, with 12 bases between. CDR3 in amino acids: CASRTRPSSYEQYF. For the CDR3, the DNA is TGTGCCAGCAGAACTAGACCAAGCTCCTACGAGCAGTACTTC.

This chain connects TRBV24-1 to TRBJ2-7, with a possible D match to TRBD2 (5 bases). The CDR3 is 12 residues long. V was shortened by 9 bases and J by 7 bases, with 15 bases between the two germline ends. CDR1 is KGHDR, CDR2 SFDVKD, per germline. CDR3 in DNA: TGTGCCACCGGCCGACCTACGGGAGAGCAGTACTTC. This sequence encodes CATGRPTGEQYF.